This T cell receptor (beta chain) is from a study of blood T cells in healthy people across ages. This clonotype was seen a handful of times. What it binds is not known. There were at least 6 micrograms of total RNA extracted from every sample. Then a second PCR, running about 6 to 12 cycles, was carried out with a sample-barcoded 5' primer and a J-beta primer mix. A tag from a template-switch adaptor with 12 random nucleotides marked each cDNA molecule. TCRdb independently ran MiXCR on the 5' RACE reads; one entry per CDR3 protein. Of hundreds of thousands of distinct CDR3 sequences detected, 45% to 65% appear once; the ten largest clones hold around 37%. The germline gives CDR1 MNHNY, CDR2 SVGAGI (reference sequence). V was clipped by 6 bases and J by 3 bases, with 14 bases between them. The CDR3 length is 14 residues. Study findings and constraints: Diversity figures based on one million T cells were deemed too low. Both higher diversity and more naive CD4+ cells marked long-lived donors when set against aged donors.

The clonotype comes from a man in his 60s in good health. The sample was blood. V and J are TRBV6-6 and TRBJ2-5; D may match TRBD1 or TRBD2 (6 bases each). CDR3 sequence reads: CASSLRGRKETQYF. The CDR3 region has the DNA TGTGCCAGCAGCCTTAGGGGGAGGAAAGAGACCCAGTACTTC.